This record concerns one T cell receptor (delta chain) sequence. Its specificity is not known. The sample belongs to a study of Vδ1+ human thymocytes. Study-wide results and limits: Thymic delta-chain repertoires held around 20% Vdelta2 sequences and few Vdelta3, despite high sort purity. Bulk repertoire data may be misinterpreted because of unexpected Vdelta2 sequences. TRG sequences recurred across donors, whereas TRD sequences stayed essentially private. Highly polyclonal TRG and TRD repertoires with Gaussian CDR3 length distributions appeared in thymus.

CDR1 and CDR2 (germline): TSWWSYY, QGS. The ends lost 1 base at V and 1 base at J; junction bases unmatched: 8. This CDR3 has 18 amino acids. Sequences come from RNA converted to cDNA by reverse transcription. CDR3 amplicons came from multiplex PCR with pooled V-gene forward and constant-region reverse primers. TCRdb reanalyzed the multiplex PCR reads using CATT. The table includes 70,000 or so delta-chain clones, around 32% detected once. The TCR comes from a boy less than two years old who had congenital heart surgery. The chain couples TRDV1 to TRDJ1; 11 positions agree with TRDD3. Sequenced: Vdelta1+ gamma-delta thymocytes from the thymus. Described subset: FACS-sorted CD3+ TCRalphabeta- TCRVdelta1+ TCRVdelta2- thymocytes. CDR3 amino acids: CALGERLAGGYFTDKLIF. The CDR3 nucleotides read TGTGCTCTTGGGGAACGGTTAGCTGGGGGATACTTCACCGATAAACTCATCTTT.